The clone carrying this T cell receptor beta chain turned up a few times. Germline CDR1 reads SGHDT; CDR2 reads YYEEEE. V was clipped by 3 bases and J by 5 bases, with 21 bases between them. The CDR3 extends over 16 amino acids. The sample originates from a study of regulatory T cells in long-lasting Graves disease. Researchers made TCR beta libraries by using iRepertoire HTBI primers and running Arm-PCR on CDR3 regions. TCRdb independently ran MiXCR on the multiplex PCR reads; one entry per CDR3 protein. The repertoire holds 400,000 to 450,000 distinct CDR3 sequences, with about 20% as singletons. Sample time point: persistent/refractory GD, antithyroid drugs over 5 years with positive TRAb. PBMCs were the source of the RNA used for TCR sequencing.

Sample: peripheral blood mononuclear cells (PBMCs), taken when the disease was refractory, from a patient treated with antithyroid drugs. This sequence was found in a female donor with Graves disease. This sequence joins TRBV5-6 and TRBJ2-7, with D perhaps matching TRBD1 (6 bases). Here the CDR3 DNA reads TGTGCCAGCAGCTCACCCGATACACAGGGTGTGAACGAGCAGTACTTC. Translating it yields CASSSPDTQGVNEQYF.